This is a list of T cell receptor beta chains from one sample in a study of T cell repertoires in cytomegalovirus infection. From the reads, TCRdb called clonotypes with MiXCR, one entry per CDR3 protein. The sample contains approximately 250,000 distinct CDR3 sequences, approximately 9% of which appear only once. What was sequenced was PBMCs. The receptors shown here come from a human donor in good health (CMV status not recorded). Some clones in this sample may be carry-over from other donors' samples. CDR3s include the opening cysteine and the closing phenylalanine or tryptophan. The D gene is left open where the match is weak. Clone sizes are given selectively: once, few, many, or a class where the clone is expanded.

TRBJ2-7 TRBV12-3/TRBV12-4 many TRBD1 CASRSTGAKSYEQYF TGTGCCAGCAGATCCACAGGGGCGAAGTCCTACGAGCAGTACTTC
TRBJ1-2 TRBV3-1 many NA CASSQDWGYGYTF TGTGCCAGCAGCCAAGATTGGGGATATGGCTACACCTTC
TRBJ2-1 TRBV28 many NA CASRRGGRVGEQFF TGTGCCAGCAGAAGGGGGGGCCGCGTAGGTGAGCAGTTCTTC
TRBJ1-2 TRBV7-2 many NA CASSLATGYGYTF TGTGCCAGCAGCTTAGCGACCGGTTATGGCTACACCTTC
TRBJ1-1 TRBV28 NA TRBD1 CASSSGGLMNTEAFF TGTGCCAGCAGTTCAGGGGGACTCATGAACACTGAAGCTTTCTTT
TRBJ1-2 TRBV11-2 few NA CASSSTTAGGYTF TGTGCCAGCTCCTCGACGACAGCGGGGGGCTACACCTTC
TRBJ1-5 TRBV12-3/TRBV12-4 once NA CASSLDWTESNQPQHF TGTGCCAGCAGTTTAGACTGGACAGAGAGCAATCAGCCCCAGCATTTT
TRBJ2-1 TRBV29-1 NA NA CSVESGNEQFF TGCAGCGTTGAAAGTGGCAATGAGCAGTTCTTC
TRBJ2-7 TRBV6-1 many NA CASSSEGGEQYF TGTGCCAGCAGCTCAGAGGGAGGCGAGCAGTACTTC
TRBJ2-7 TRBV7-9 few TRBD1 CASSLIQGYEQYF TGTGCCAGCAGCTTAATACAGGGGTACGAGCAGTACTTC
TRBJ1-5 TRBV4-3 NA NA CASSQGPYRGNQPQHF TGCGCCAGCAGCCAAGGGCCCTACAGGGGCAATCAGCCCCAGCATTTT
TRBJ1-2 TRBV6-4 NA TRBD1 CASSSGTGIDGYTF TGTGCCAGCAGTTCCGGGACAGGGATAGATGGCTACACCTTC
TRBJ1-1 TRBV7-9 NA NA CASSLEGMVTEAFF TGTGCCAGCAGCTTAGAAGGTATGGTGACTGAAGCTTTCTTT